A single sample is the source of the 9 T cell receptor beta chains below, sequenced in a study of cytomegalovirus exposure and HLA in healthy donors. The PCR employed 60 Vbeta primers together with 13 Jbeta primers. Profiled with immunoSEQ multiplex PCR; TCRdb holds only in-frame clones, not every one. The profile covers 40,000 to 60,000 clones, with 72% appearing a single time and about 9.1% taken by the ten largest. Sequenced input: PBMCs. Every receptor here comes from a woman in her 50s in good health and CMV-seronegative.

This chain's CDR3 is CASALGLSDQYF. The CDR3 nucleotides read TGTGCTAGTGCCTTAGGACTATCCGACCAGTACTTC. The V gene is TRBV12-5, the J gene TRBJ2-5, with TRBD2 as a possible D gene (6 bases). Looked up from germline, CDR1 is LGHNT and CDR2 is FRNRAP. The length of the CDR3 is 12 residues. Deletions cut 7 bases from V and 10 bases from J, with 16 bases between.

The rearrangement joins TRBV6-6 to TRBJ1-2; no definite D call. The germline V gene has CDR1 MNHNY and CDR2 SVGAGI (reference sequence). V was cut by 2 bases and J by 4 bases, with 14 bases left in between. The length of the CDR3 is 15 residues. This chain's CDR3 is CASSYPTLGIYGYTF. CDR3 DNA sequence: TGTGCCAGCAGTTACCCGACACTTGGAATCTATGGCTACACCTTC.

The chain links TRBV18 to TRBJ2-5; D is perhaps TRBD1 (6 bases). CDR1 is KGHSH, CDR2 LQKENI, per germline. The V gene lost 3 bases and the J gene lost 1 base, with 9 bases spanning the gap. CDR3 length: 14 residues. The CDR3 bases are TGTGCCAGCTCACCGTCCAGGGGCCAAGAGACCCAGTACTTC. Its translation: CASSPSRGQETQYF.

The V and J genes are TRBV7-9 and TRBJ2-3; TRBD1 aligns across 7 bases. The J segment lost 0 bases and the V segment lost 5 bases, leaving 2 bases of the junction unmatched. This CDR3 is 14 amino acids long. Germline lookup yields CDR1 SEHNR and CDR2 FQNEAQ (reference sequence). The CDR3 region has the DNA TGTGCCAGCAGCGGACAGGTTAGCACAGATACGCAGTATTTT. This sequence encodes CASSGQVSTDTQYF.

V is TRBV6-5 and J is TRBJ2-7; D perhaps matches TRBD1 (5 bases). Germline V gene data show CDR1 as MNHEY and CDR2 as SVGAGI. Trimming took off 3 bases at V and 5 bases at J, with 11 bases between the two ends. There are 13 residues in the CDR3. The CDR3 region is CASSYQVRDEQYF. In DNA form, the CDR3 reads TGTGCCAGCAGTTATCAGGTCAGGGACGAGCAGTACTTC.

This sequence joins TRBV9 and TRBJ1-1; TRBD1 matches 7 bases. This CDR3 has 15 amino acids. After removal of 2 bases from V and 4 bases from J, the junction contained 8 bases not matched to a gene. CDR1 is SGDLS, CDR2 YYNGEE, per germline. This CDR3 reads CASSVAYRGSTEAFF. In DNA, the CDR3 is TGTGCCAGCAGCGTGGCTTACAGGGGTAGCACTGAAGCTTTCTTT.

The rearrangement joins TRBV4-3 to TRBJ2-2; D not resolved. The CDR3 is 15 amino acids. Trimming shortened V by 3 bases and J by 0 bases, and 8 bases separated the two germline ends. Per the germline V gene, CDR1 is LGHNA and CDR2 is YSLEER. The CDR3 loop is CASSQRLSNTGELFF. The DNA of the CDR3 is TGCGCCAGCAGCCAGAGACTGTCGAACACCGGGGAGCTGTTTTTT.

This chain links TRBV12-5 with TRBJ2-1, with D possibly matching TRBD1 (5 bases). V was trimmed by 5 bases and J by 1 base, leaving 18 bases between them. Germline CDR1 is LGHNT and CDR2 is FRNRAP. This CDR3 is built from 17 residues. The CDR3 DNA follows: TGTGCTAGTGGTCCCTCACATGACAGTCAGTCCTACAATGAGCAGTTCTTC. Translating it yields CASGPSHDSQSYNEQFF. Using reference TRBV12-5 and TRBJ2-1 for the parts outside the CDR3, the full variable domain is DARVTQTPRHKVTEMGQEVTMRCQPILGHNTVFWYRQTMMQGLELLAYFRNRAPLDDSGMPKDRFSAEMPDATLATLKIQPSEPRDSAVYFCASGPSHDSQSYNEQFFGPGTRLTVL.

V usage is TRBV19 and J usage is TRBJ2-3; 8 positions agree with TRBD2. Germline CDR1 LNHDA, CDR2 SQIVND (reference sequence). The V gene end was trimmed by 7 bases and the J gene end by 0 bases; junction bases not matched to a gene: 6. This CDR3 has 15 residues. Here the CDR3 DNA reads TGTGCCAGTACCGTGCGGGGGGCTAGCACAGATACGCAGTATTTT. It specifies CASTVRGASTDTQYF. Full variable domain (outside the CDR3, taken from reference TRBV19 and TRBJ2-3): DGGITQSPKYLFRKEGQNVTLSCEQNLNHDAMYWYRQDPGQGLRLIYYSQIVNDFQKGDIAEGYSVSREKKESFPLTVTSAQKNPTAFYLCASTVRGASTDTQYFGPGTRLTVL.